The text below deals with one T cell receptor beta chain. This record belongs to a study of long-term antiretroviral therapy in people with HIV. The authors ran the immunoSEQ assay, v3.0, at survey level. The protocol was immunoSEQ multiplex PCR, while the TCRdb copy is restricted to in-frame clones and leaves out a portion. The sample has more than 6,000 clones, about three quarters seen once. Germline CDR1 reads MNHEY; CDR2 reads SMNVEV (reference sequence). The CDR3 extends over 15 amino acids. V was cut by 0 bases and J by 2 bases, with 11 bases left in between. Post-ART PBMC samples numbered at least two per donor, and pre-ART ones at least one.

This clonotype was obtained from a man aged 35 to 55 with HIV. This rearrangement joins TRBV27 to TRBJ2-7; D might be TRBD2 (6 bases). The sample here was unsorted PBMCs, taken 0.5 years before starting antiretroviral therapy. The CDR3: CASSLSGTGPYEQYF. The CDR3 region has the DNA TGTGCCAGCAGTTTATCGGGGACTGGGCCCTACGAGCAGTACTTC.